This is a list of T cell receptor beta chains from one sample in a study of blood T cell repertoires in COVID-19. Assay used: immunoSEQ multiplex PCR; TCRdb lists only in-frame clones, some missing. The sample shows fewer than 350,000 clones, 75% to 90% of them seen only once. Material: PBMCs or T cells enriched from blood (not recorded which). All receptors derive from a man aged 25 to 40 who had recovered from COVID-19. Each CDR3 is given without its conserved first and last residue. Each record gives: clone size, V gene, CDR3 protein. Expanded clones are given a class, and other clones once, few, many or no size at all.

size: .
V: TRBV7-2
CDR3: ASSLRQGTGNTIY

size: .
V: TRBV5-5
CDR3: ASSLAWQGTHEQY

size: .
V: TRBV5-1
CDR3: ASSLPGPADTQY

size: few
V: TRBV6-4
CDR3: ASSKGSGGLGADTQY

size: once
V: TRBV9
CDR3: ASSVALSLTEAF

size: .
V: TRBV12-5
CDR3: ASARVWTGELF

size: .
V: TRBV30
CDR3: AWSEYGTVYNSPLH

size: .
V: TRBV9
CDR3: ASHRGRRNTGELF

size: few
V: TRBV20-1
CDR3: SAGLFGGYT

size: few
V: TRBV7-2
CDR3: ASSPQLGMNTEAF

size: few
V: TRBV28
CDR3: ASGQGVNEQF

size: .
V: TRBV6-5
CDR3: ASSPTGSGETQY

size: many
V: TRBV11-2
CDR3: ASSLIRGDYEQY

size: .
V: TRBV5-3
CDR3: ARSVDRRLARTGELF

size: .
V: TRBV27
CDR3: ASSLILGTGLIANYGYT

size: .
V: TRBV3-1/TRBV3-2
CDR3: ASSQDFRGSGELF

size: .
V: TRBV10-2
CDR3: ASSEGTGGQETQY

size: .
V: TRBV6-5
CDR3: ASSYGVDQPQH

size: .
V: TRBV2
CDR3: ATRWRDGNQPQH

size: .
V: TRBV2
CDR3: ASSEPGQGSYNEQF

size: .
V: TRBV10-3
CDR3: AISDGQGGSETQY

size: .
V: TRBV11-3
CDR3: ASSYTSAETQY

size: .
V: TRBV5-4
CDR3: ASSSPSIRGYGYT

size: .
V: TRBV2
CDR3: ASSSNSNQPQH

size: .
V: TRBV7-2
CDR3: ASSLVGGAGYGYT

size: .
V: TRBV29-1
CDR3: SYRTAMNTEAF

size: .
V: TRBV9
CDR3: ASSQGSPGVNTEAF

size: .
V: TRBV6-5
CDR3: ASTDTGGQGYT

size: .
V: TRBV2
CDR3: ASSEALRDTTFYGYT

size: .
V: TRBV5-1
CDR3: ASSPAYDRVGKLF

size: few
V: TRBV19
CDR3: ASSGSVNYGYT

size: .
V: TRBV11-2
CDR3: ASSPDRIPLH

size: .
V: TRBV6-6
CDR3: ASSWSTSEAF

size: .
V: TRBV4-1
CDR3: ASSQASGVDYGYT

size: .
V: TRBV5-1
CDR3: ASATLPGQGASNTEAF

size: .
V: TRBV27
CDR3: ASSLRTGGTEQF

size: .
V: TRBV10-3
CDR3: AISEGEGTEAF

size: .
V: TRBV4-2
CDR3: ASSQGNRDGGYT

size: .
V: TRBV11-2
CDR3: ASSLEGGASGTQY

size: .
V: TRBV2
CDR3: ASSAGYREAF

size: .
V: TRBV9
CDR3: ASSASGGVADTQY

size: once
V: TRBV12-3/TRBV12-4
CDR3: ASSLEGEKLF